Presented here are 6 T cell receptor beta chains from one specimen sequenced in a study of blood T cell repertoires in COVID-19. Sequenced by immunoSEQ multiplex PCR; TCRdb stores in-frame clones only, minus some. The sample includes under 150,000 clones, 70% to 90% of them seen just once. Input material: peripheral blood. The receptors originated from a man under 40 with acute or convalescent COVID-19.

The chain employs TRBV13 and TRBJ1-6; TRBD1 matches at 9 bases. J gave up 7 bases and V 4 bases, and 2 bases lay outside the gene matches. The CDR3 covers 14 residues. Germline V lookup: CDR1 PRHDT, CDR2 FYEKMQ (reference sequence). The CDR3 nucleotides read TGTGCCAGCAGCTGGGGACAGGGAAATTCACCCCTCCACTTT. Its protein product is CASSWGQGNSPLHF.

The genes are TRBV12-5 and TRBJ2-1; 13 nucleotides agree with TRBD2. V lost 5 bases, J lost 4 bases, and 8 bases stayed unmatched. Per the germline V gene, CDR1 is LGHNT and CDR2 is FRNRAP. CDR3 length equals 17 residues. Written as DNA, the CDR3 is TGTGCTAGTGGTCGAACTAGCGGGGGGGCCCCGTACAATGAGCAGTTCTTC. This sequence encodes CASGRTSGGAPYNEQFF.

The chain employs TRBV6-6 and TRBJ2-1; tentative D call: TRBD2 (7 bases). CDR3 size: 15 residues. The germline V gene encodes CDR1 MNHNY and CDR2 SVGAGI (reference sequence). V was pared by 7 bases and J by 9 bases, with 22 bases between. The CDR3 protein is CASKNPLSGGGEQFF. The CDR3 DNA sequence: TGTGCCAGCAAAAACCCCCTTTCGGGGGGCGGTGAGCAGTTCTTC.

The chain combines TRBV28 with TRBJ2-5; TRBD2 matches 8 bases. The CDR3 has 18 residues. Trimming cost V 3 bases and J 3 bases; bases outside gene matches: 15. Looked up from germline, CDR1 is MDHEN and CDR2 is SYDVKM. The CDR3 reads CASSFETGGPGIEETQYF. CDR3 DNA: TGTGCCAGCAGTTTTGAAACGGGAGGGCCGGGTATAGAAGAGACCCAGTACTTC. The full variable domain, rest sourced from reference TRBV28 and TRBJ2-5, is DVKVTQSSRYLVKRTGEKVFLECVQDMDHENMFWYRQDPGLGLRLIYFSYDVKMKEKGDIPEGYSVSREKKERFSLILESASTNQTSMYLCASSFETGGPGIEETQYFGPGTRLLVL.

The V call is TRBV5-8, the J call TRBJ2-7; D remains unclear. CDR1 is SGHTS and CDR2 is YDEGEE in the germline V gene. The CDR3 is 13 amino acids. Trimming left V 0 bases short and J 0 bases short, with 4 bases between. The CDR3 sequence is CASSLEASYEQYF. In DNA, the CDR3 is TGTGCCAGCAGCTTGGAAGCCTCCTACGAGCAGTACTTC.

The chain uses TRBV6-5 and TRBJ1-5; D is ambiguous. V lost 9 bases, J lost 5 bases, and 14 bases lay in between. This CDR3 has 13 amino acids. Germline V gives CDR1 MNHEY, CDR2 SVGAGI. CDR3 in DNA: TGTGCCAGTAACACCCACAGAGATCAGCCCCAGCATTTT. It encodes CASNTHRDQPQHF.